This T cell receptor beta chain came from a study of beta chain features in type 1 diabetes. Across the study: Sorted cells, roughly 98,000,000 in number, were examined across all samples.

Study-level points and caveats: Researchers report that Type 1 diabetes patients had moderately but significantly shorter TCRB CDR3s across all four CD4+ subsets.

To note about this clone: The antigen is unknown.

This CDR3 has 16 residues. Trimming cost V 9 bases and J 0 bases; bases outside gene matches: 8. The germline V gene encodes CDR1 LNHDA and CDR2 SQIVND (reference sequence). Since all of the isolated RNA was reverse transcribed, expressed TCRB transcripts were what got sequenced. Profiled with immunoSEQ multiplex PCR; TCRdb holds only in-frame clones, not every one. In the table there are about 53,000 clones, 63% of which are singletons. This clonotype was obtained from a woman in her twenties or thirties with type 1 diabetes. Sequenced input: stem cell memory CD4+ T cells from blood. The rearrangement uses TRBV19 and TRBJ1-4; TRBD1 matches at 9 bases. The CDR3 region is CASRGQGAATNEKLFF. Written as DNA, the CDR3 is TGTGCCAGCCGGGGACAGGGTGCTGCAACTAATGAAAAACTGTTTTTT.